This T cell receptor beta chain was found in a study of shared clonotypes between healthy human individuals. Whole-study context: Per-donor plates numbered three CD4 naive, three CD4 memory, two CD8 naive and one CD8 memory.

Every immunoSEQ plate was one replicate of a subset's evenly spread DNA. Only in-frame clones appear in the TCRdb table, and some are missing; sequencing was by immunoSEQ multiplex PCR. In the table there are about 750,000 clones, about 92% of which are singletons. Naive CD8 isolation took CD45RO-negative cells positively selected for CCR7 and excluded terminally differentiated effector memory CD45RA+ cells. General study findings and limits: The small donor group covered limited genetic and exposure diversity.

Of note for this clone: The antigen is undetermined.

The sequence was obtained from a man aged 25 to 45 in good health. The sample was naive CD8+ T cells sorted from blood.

CDR3 sequence (DNA): TGTGCCAGCAGTTCACAGGGCAGACAGCCCCAGCATTTT. Translation: CASSSQGRQPQHF. The chain joins TRBV27 to TRBJ1-5, with D perhaps TRBD1 (6 bases). The V and J ends lost 4 bases and 7 bases respectively, with 11 bases between them. This CDR3 spans 13 amino acids. From germline, CDR1 is MNHEY and CDR2 SMNVEV (reference sequence).